These 21 T cell receptor beta chains were sequenced from one sample in a study of blood T cell repertoires in COVID-19. Sequenced by immunoSEQ multiplex PCR; TCRdb stores in-frame clones only, minus some. The data contain more than 250,000 clones, around 87% of them singletons. The sample taken for sequencing was peripheral blood. These receptors came from a middle-aged man with active or convalescent COVID-19.

In this sample, this clone turned up many times. The rearrangement uses TRBV6-5 and TRBJ2-5; 7 nucleotides line up with TRBD2. Unmatched junction bases numbered 8, after V lost 8 bases and J lost 5 bases. CDR3 length: 13 amino acids. The germline V gene has CDR1 MNHEY and CDR2 SVGAGI. CDR3 DNA: TGTGCCAGCTTGTCCCCGGGGGGTGAGACCCAGTACTTC. This encodes CASLSPGGETQYF.

This clone has more than one count but fewer than ten. This sequence joins TRBV2 and TRBJ1-2; 7 nucleotides align to TRBD1. CDR3 size: 14 residues. V lost 8 bases and J lost 5; bases outside the gene matches: 11. The V gene's germline CDR1 is SNHLY and CDR2 FYNNEI. The CDR3 DNA reads TGTGCCAGCGGGCCTTACGGGACAGAGTATGGCTACACCTTC. As protein: CASGPYGTEYGYTF.

The chain combines TRBV19 with TRBJ2-5; D perhaps matches TRBD1 (5 bases). Germline CDR1 and CDR2: LNHDA and SQIVND (reference sequence). With 4 bases removed from V and 4 bases from J, the gap between germline ends came to 16 bases. The CDR3 is 15 residues long. The CDR3 spells CASSKWGLRGETQYF. CDR3 nucleotide sequence: TGTGCCAGTAGTAAATGGGGCCTAAGGGGAGAGACCCAGTACTTC.

As to this clone: The same CDR3 arises from other DNA sequences in this sample as well. The V and J genes are TRBV24-1 and TRBJ1-2, with D uncertain. The CDR3 is 13 amino acids. Trimming shortened V by 1 base and J by 6 bases, and 8 bases separated the two germline ends. CDR1 is KGHDR and CDR2 is SFDVKD in the germline V gene. The chain's CDR3 is CATSDFGSDGYTF. CDR3 sequence (DNA): TGTGCCACCAGTGATTTTGGTTCGGATGGCTACACCTTC.

This chain uses TRBV28 with TRBJ2-7, with 8 bases that match TRBD2. This CDR3 contains 14 residues. V lost 2 bases to trimming and J lost 10 bases; unmatched junction nucleotides: 10. CDR1 is MDHEN and CDR2 is SYDVKM in the germline V gene. CDR3: CASSLGRAGGGQYF. The CDR3 DNA follows: TGTGCCAGCAGTTTAGGACGGGCGGGGGGCGGACAGTACTTC.

In the case of this clone: The sample contains more than one DNA sequence encoding this CDR3. The genes are TRBV19 and TRBJ1-5; 7 bases align to TRBD1. This CDR3 spans 14 amino acids. With 6 bases clipped from V and 2 bases from J, the junction kept 4 bases outside the gene matches. CDR1 and CDR2 (germline): LNHDA, SQIVND (reference sequence). The CDR3 here is CASSSTGGNQPQHF. CDR3 nucleotides: TGTGCCAGTAGCTCAACAGGGGGCAATCAGCCCCAGCATTTT.

The chain carries TRBV30 and TRBJ1-3, with D perhaps matching TRBD1 (5 bases). The V gene's germline CDR1 is GTSNPN and CDR2 SVGIG (reference sequence). V shed 4 bases and J shed 4 bases, with 14 bases lying between them. The CDR3 has 14 amino acids. The CDR3, as DNA: TGTGCCTGGACCCCATATGGGGCGGGAAACACCATATATTTT. It translates to CAWTPYGAGNTIYF. The whole variable domain, remainder taken from reference TRBV30 and TRBJ1-3, is SQTIHQWPATLVQPVGSPLSLECTVEGTSNPNLYWYRQAAGRGLQLLFYSVGIGQISSEVPQNLSASRPQDRQFILSSKKLLLSDSGFYLCAWTPYGAGNTIYFGEGSWLTVV.

The V call is TRBV24-1, the J call TRBJ1-5; tentatively, D is TRBD1 (6 bases). The CDR3 covers 14 residues. CDR1 and CDR2 (germline): KGHDR, SFDVKD. Trimming stripped 6 bases from V and 7 bases from J, with 15 bases between. The CDR3 bases are TGTGCCACCAGTTTGGACAGTTCCACCCAGCCCCAGCATTTT. Its translation: CATSLDSSTQPQHF.

This chain links TRBV18 with TRBJ1-6, with D perhaps TRBD1 (5 bases). The germline gives CDR1 KGHSH, CDR2 LQKENI. V lost 1 base to trimming and J lost 5 bases, with 15 bases between them. The CDR3 extends over 17 amino acids. For the CDR3, the DNA is TGTGCCAGCTCACCACGGGGGGGACCCCTCGATAATTCACCCCTCCACTTT. Residues: CASSPRGGPLDNSPLHF.

The rearrangement joins TRBV29-1 to TRBJ2-7, with 7 bases that match TRBD2. Germline assignment: CDR1 SQVTM and CDR2 ANQGSEA. The CDR3 is made up of 12 amino acids. The J segment lost 4 bases and the V segment lost 4 bases, leaving 4 bases of the junction unmatched. CDR3 sequence: CSVAAGAYEQYF. CDR3 DNA: TGCAGCGTTGCCGCGGGAGCGTACGAGCAGTACTTC.

The chain links TRBV28 to TRBJ1-1, with D perhaps matching TRBD1 (6 bases). Germline CDR1 and CDR2: MDHEN and SYDVKM. This CDR3 is 15 amino acids long. V shed 6 bases and J shed 1 base, with 15 bases lying between them. The CDR3 nucleotides are TGTGCCAGCAGCCCCCTGGACAGCCGGAACACTGAAGCTTTCTTT. It translates to CASSPLDSRNTEAFF.

This chain uses TRBV7-3 with TRBJ2-3; 10 nucleotides line up with TRBD2. V lost 2 bases and J lost 2; bases outside the gene matches: 7. CDR1 is SGHTA and CDR2 is FQGTGA in the germline V gene. This CDR3 is 17 amino acids long. The CDR3 region is CASSLGLAGALTDTQYF. CDR3 DNA sequence: TGTGCCAGCAGCTTAGGGCTAGCGGGAGCCCTCACAGATACGCAGTATTTT.

The chain links TRBV2 to TRBJ1-2; TRBD1 matches 7 bases. Germline V lookup: CDR1 SNHLY, CDR2 FYNNEI. CDR3 length equals 14 residues. V shed 6 bases and J 2 bases; nucleotides not matched to a gene: 6. CDR3 DNA: TGTGCCAGCAGCCCCGAGGGGGCGAACTATGGCTACACCTTC. Amino acid sequence: CASSPEGANYGYTF.

The count of this clone is one. The chain combines TRBV3-1 (or the pseudogene TRBV3-2) with TRBJ1-6, with no clear D. CDR3 size: 14 residues. From germline, CDR1 is LGHDT and CDR2 YNNKEL (reference sequence). V lost 1 base, J lost 10 bases, and 11 bases lay in between. The CDR3 region is CASSQVTERSPLHF. Here the CDR3 DNA reads TGTGCCAGCAGCCAAGTTACAGAACGATCACCCCTCCACTTT.

This chain uses TRBV5-3 with TRBJ1-5; TRBD1 matches at 7 bases. TRBV5-3 is marked as an open reading frame, function uncertain. V trimming: 4 bases; J trimming: 4 bases; junction bases outside the gene matches: 8. The CDR3 covers 15 residues. The CDR3 nucleotides read TGTGCCAGAAGCCTTACAGGGGCCCAGAATCAGCCCCAGCATTTT. Translating gives CARSLTGAQNQPQHF.

This chain connects TRBV4-2 to TRBJ2-2; no reliable D call. With 1 base removed from V and 0 bases from J, the gap between germline ends came to 6 bases. The germline V gene has CDR1 LGHNA and CDR2 YNFKEQ. This CDR3 is 15 amino acids long. This CDR3 reads CASSQAAANTGELFF. DNA for the CDR3: TGTGCCAGCAGCCAAGCTGCAGCGAACACCGGGGAGCTGTTTTTT.

The CDR3 DNA reads TGTGCCAGCAAAGGGGGTATGGGATCACCCCTCCACTTT. It encodes CASKGGMGSPLHF. The rearrangement links TRBV6-5 to TRBJ1-6; D may be TRBD1 (6 bases). Per the germline V gene, CDR1 is MNHEY and CDR2 is SVGAGI. Between the trimmed V and J ends, which lost 7 bases and 10 bases, there was a span of 14 bases. The CDR3 is made up of 13 amino acids.

The chain recombines TRBV28 with TRBJ2-2; D perhaps matches TRBD1 (7 bases). Germline-derived CDR1 and CDR2 are MDHEN and SYDVKM. CDR3 length: 15 amino acids. The V and J ends lost 5 bases and 5 bases respectively, with 15 bases between them. CDR3 in amino acids: CASSMVRGVTGELFF. DNA for the CDR3: TGTGCCAGCAGTATGGTCAGGGGGGTGACCGGGGAGCTGTTTTTT.

The chain recombines TRBV19 with TRBJ2-3; 8 nucleotides match TRBD1. CDR1 and CDR2 from the germline V gene are LNHDA and SQIVND (reference sequence). The CDR3 extends over 16 amino acids. The V segment lost 3 bases and the J segment 1 base; nucleotides outside the gene matches: 6. The CDR3 DNA sequence: TGTGCCAGTAGTATTTCTTCGGGACAGGGCACAGATACGCAGTATTTT. Amino acids: CASSISSGQGTDTQYF.

J is TRBJ1-1 and V is TRBV2; D call uncertain. Trimming left V 4 bases short and J 3 bases short, with 6 bases between. The CDR3 loop spans 12 amino acids. Germline values: CDR1 SNHLY, CDR2 FYNNEI. For the CDR3, the DNA is TGTGCCAGCAGTGGGGAGTACACTGAAGCTTTCTTT. As protein: CASSGEYTEAFF.

The chain uses TRBV2 and TRBJ1-4; tentatively, D is TRBD1 (5 bases). Germline V lookup: CDR1 SNHLY, CDR2 FYNNEI. The CDR3 loop spans 14 amino acids. V was pared by 7 bases and J by 8 bases, with 17 bases between. The CDR3: CASNPGPEGEKLFF. The CDR3 DNA is TGTGCCAGCAATCCAGGGCCGGAGGGGGAAAAACTGTTTTTT.